These 15 T cell receptor beta chains came from one sample sequenced in a study of beta chain features in type 1 diabetes. The whole isolated RNA underwent reverse transcription, so sequencing captured expressed TCRB transcripts. TCRdb's table, derived via immunoSEQ multiplex PCR, lists solely in-frame clones and lacks some. The sample lists about 160,000 clones, 7.5% to 8.5% seen once, with around 0.5% in the top ten. Antigens of these TCRs are unknown. Study results and limitations: Type 1 diabetes patients had TCRB CDR3s that were shorter (moderately but significantly so) in all four CD4+ subsets.

The specimen was central memory CD4+ T cells from blood. These receptors were taken from a man in his late teens or twenties with type 1 diabetes.

The chain employs TRBV6-5 and TRBJ1-2; D is undetermined. Germline CDR1 is MNHEY and CDR2 is SVGAGI. The CDR3 covers 12 residues. V shed 9 bases and J shed 0 bases, with 8 bases lying between them. CDR3: CASARTNYGYTF. CDR3 DNA sequence: TGTGCCAGTGCGCGCACTAACTATGGCTACACCTTC.

The chain combines TRBV30 with TRBJ1-1; no reliable D call. This CDR3 is 12 amino acids long. V was pared by 4 bases and J by 3 bases, with 9 bases between. Germline assignment: CDR1 GTSNPN and CDR2 SVGIG (reference sequence). In nucleotides, the CDR3 is TGTGCCTGGAATGCCCGGGACACTGAAGCTTTCTTT. This translates into CAWNARDTEAFF.

A few counts support this clone. The same CDR3 also results from other DNA sequences found in this sample. The rearrangement uses TRBV2 and TRBJ2-7; 8 nucleotides align to TRBD2. Germline V gene lookup returns CDR1 SNHLY and CDR2 FYNNEI. J lost 7 bases, V lost 6 bases, and 5 bases had no gene match. This CDR3 is built from 12 residues. In nucleotides, the CDR3 is TGTGCCAGCAGCGGGACGGGGGGGGAGCAGTACTTC. Encoded protein: CASSGTGGEQYF.

The table lists this clone with a few counts. J is TRBJ1-4 and V is TRBV6-5; D is possibly TRBD1 (6 bases). The CDR3 is 16 amino acids. The germline V gene encodes CDR1 MNHEY and CDR2 SVGAGI. Deletions cut 0 bases from V and 8 bases from J, with 16 bases between. This CDR3 reads CASSYSDSRLEEKLFF. In DNA, the CDR3 is TGTGCCAGCAGTTACTCGGACAGTCGTCTTGAAGAAAAACTGTTTTTT.

This chain links TRBV9 with TRBJ2-7; D uncertain. The V and J ends lost 0 bases and 3 bases respectively, with 13 bases between them. The CDR3 extends over 15 amino acids. CDR1 and CDR2 (germline): SGDLS, YYNGEE. CDR3 sequence reads: CASSVGARVDYEQYF. The CDR3 DNA sequence: TGTGCCAGCAGCGTAGGCGCCCGGGTAGACTACGAGCAGTACTTC.

This chain uses TRBV28 with TRBJ2-7; TRBD2 aligns across 14 bases. CDR1 MDHEN and CDR2 SYDVKM come from the germline V gene. The CDR3 is 15 residues long. V lost 6 bases, J lost 3 bases, and 4 bases stayed unmatched. CDR3 sequence reads: CASRTSGRAIYEQYF. The CDR3 DNA is TGTGCCAGCAGGACTAGCGGGAGGGCCATCTACGAGCAGTACTTC.

This chain connects TRBV19 to TRBJ2-5; a possible D gene is TRBD1 (6 bases). The CDR3 spans 13 residues. Trimming stripped 4 bases from V and 7 bases from J, with 13 bases between. Germline V lookup: CDR1 LNHDA, CDR2 SQIVND (reference sequence). In nucleotides, the CDR3 is TGTGCCAGTAGTACTCGGACAGCCCGGACCCAGTACTTC. It encodes CASSTRTARTQYF.

The chain combines TRBV2 with TRBJ2-7, with D unclear. CDR3 length: 12 residues. Germline CDR1 reads SNHLY; CDR2 reads FYNNEI. Trimming left V 3 bases short and J 6 bases short, with 9 bases between. CDR3 region: CASSDNLAEQYF. In nucleotides, the CDR3 is TGTGCCAGCAGTGACAATCTGGCCGAGCAGTACTTC.

This clone has just a few counts. The rearrangement joins TRBV9 to TRBJ2-5, with D possibly TRBD2 on 6 matching bases. The CDR3 sequence is 15 residues long. V lost 4 bases, J lost 2 bases, and 15 bases lay in between. Germline V gives CDR1 SGDLS, CDR2 YYNGEE. CDR3 region: CASSPGGILQETQYF. The CDR3 bases are TGTGCCAGCAGCCCCGGCGGGATATTACAAGAGACCCAGTACTTC.

This clone was observed a few times. The chain joins TRBV5-1 to TRBJ1-3; possibly TRBD1 for D (5 bases). This CDR3 contains 17 residues. Germline V gene sequence: CDR1 SGHRS, CDR2 YFSETQ. Trimming pared 0 bases from V and 0 bases from J, leaving 13 bases between. DNA of the CDR3: TGCGCCAGCAGCTTGGAGGACACCGCCTACTCTGGAAACACCATATATTTT. It translates to CASSLEDTAYSGNTIYF.

This clone was seen a few times. The rearrangement links TRBV7-2 to TRBJ2-4; perhaps TRBD1 as D (5 bases). This CDR3 region has 12 residues. CDR1 SGHTA and CDR2 FQGNSA come from the germline V gene. V dropped 5 bases and J dropped 5 bases, with 7 bases sitting between them. The CDR3 nucleotides are TGTGCCAGCAGCGGGGCTGAAAACATTCAGTACTTC. Its protein is CASSGAENIQYF.

This chain connects TRBV25-1 to TRBJ1-1; 7 nucleotides agree with TRBD1. The CDR3 spans 14 residues. Per germline, CDR1 MGHDK and CDR2 SYGVNS. V shed 6 bases, J shed 7 bases, and the junction held 11 bases outside the gene matches. As DNA, the CDR3 is TGTGCCAGCAGCCCTCGTGACAGGGATAGTGAAGCTTTCTTT. This gives the protein CASSPRDRDSEAFF.

The V gene is TRBV7-2, the J gene TRBJ2-1; D is undetermined. Germline CDR1 reads SGHTA; CDR2 reads FQGNSA. This CDR3 is 12 amino acids long. V gave up 2 bases and J gave up 10 bases, with 9 bases separating them. The CDR3 DNA reads TGTGCCAGCAGCTTAATCCCCCTAGAGCAGTTCTTC. It yields the protein CASSLIPLEQFF.

This clone has just a few counts. The chain uses TRBV14 and TRBJ2-2; the D gene is possibly TRBD2 (5 bases). The V and J ends lost 0 bases and 0 bases respectively, with 14 bases between them. This CDR3 has 18 residues. From germline, CDR1 is SGHDN and CDR2 FVKESK. CDR3 loop: CASSQDRGGDTNTGELFF. Here the CDR3 DNA reads TGTGCCAGCAGCCAAGATCGGGGTGGGGATACGAACACCGGGGAGCTGTTTTTT. Drawing the rest from reference TRBV14 and TRBJ2-2, the complete variable domain is EAGVTQFPSHSVIEKGQTVTLRCDPISGHDNLYWYRRVMGKEIKFLLHFVKESKQDESGMPNNRFLAERTGGTYSTLKVQPAELEDSGVYFCASSQDRGGDTNTGELFFGEGSRLTVL.

The sample holds a few counts of this clone. The genes are TRBV12-5 and TRBJ1-2; perhaps TRBD1 as D (6 bases). V lost 10 bases, J lost 4 bases, and 10 bases lay in between. Germline CDR1 LGHNT, CDR2 FRNRAP. CDR3 size: 11 residues. The CDR3, as DNA: TGTGCTATCCAGGGGCCCTATGGCTACACCTTC. Residues: CAIQGPYGYTF.